Below, 31 T cell receptor beta chains from the same sample are listed, as sequenced in a study of T cells in Graves' hyperthyroidism and ophthalmopathy. Using RNA transcripts as the source, TCR beta CDR3 regions were amplified. TCR CDR3 regions were first amplified by RT-PCR with HTBI primers. From the multiplex PCR reads, TCRdb called clonotypes with MiXCR, one entry per CDR3 protein. In the table there are about 640,000 distinct CDR3 sequences, about 20% of which are singletons. The material sequenced was blood. These receptors originate from a man aged 30 to 45 with Graves' ophthalmopathy.

The sample holds a few counts of this clonotype. The rearrangement links TRBV12-3 or TRBV12-4 to TRBJ2-1; 14 bases are a match to TRBD2. CDR3 length: 16 amino acids. V lost 7 bases and J lost 7; bases outside the gene matches: 9. CDR3 DNA: TGTGCCAGCAAAGGGACTAGCGGGAGCGTCGTGAATGAGCAGTTCTTC. Amino acids: CASKGTSGSVVNEQFF.

This clonotype has ten or more counts. The CDR3 protein is CASSFASGGTYEQYF. The CDR3 DNA reads as TGTGCCAGCAGTTTTGCTAGCGGGGGAACCTACGAGCAGTACTTC. The chain joins TRBV28 to TRBJ2-7, with 10 bases matching TRBD2. From germline, CDR1 is MDHEN and CDR2 SYDVKM. The J segment lost 2 bases and the V segment lost 3 bases, leaving 4 bases of the junction unmatched. This CDR3 contains 15 residues. The whole variable domain, filled in from reference TRBV28 and TRBJ2-7, reads DVKVTQSSRYLVKRTGEKVFLECVQDMDHENMFWYRQDPGLGLRLIYFSYDVKMKEKGDIPEGYSVSREKKERFSLILESASTNQTSMYLCASSFASGGTYEQYFGPGTRLTVT.

The CDR3 DNA sequence: TGTGCCAGCAGTGAATCCGGGACAGGGAGCAATCAGCCCCAGCATTTT. It codes for CASSESGTGSNQPQHF. The chain combines TRBV6-1 with TRBJ1-5, with 9 bases lining up with TRBD1. Germline V gives CDR1 MNHNS, CDR2 SASEGT. After removal of 2 bases from V and 1 base from J, the junction contained 3 bases not matched to a gene. This CDR3 spans 16 amino acids.

The chain combines TRBV5-1 with TRBJ1-4; D ambiguous. Trimming pared 5 bases from V and 4 bases from J, leaving 12 bases between. The CDR3 contains 14 residues. Germline V gene sequence: CDR1 SGHRS, CDR2 YFSETQ. CDR3 in DNA: TGCGCCAGCAGTGAGCATCTCAATAATGAAAAACTGTTTTTT. Residues: CASSEHLNNEKLFF. Together with reference TRBV5-1 and TRBJ1-4, the CDR3 gives the full variable domain: KAGVTQTPRYLIKTRGQQVTLSCSPISGHRSVSWYQQTPGQGLQFLFEYFSETQRNKGNFPGRFSGRQFSNSRSEMNVSTLELGDSALYLCASSEHLNNEKLFFGSGTQLSVL.

This clonotype has at least ten counts. The J gene is TRBJ2-5, the V gene TRBV10-3, with unresolved D. This CDR3 contains 13 residues. CDR1 is ENHRY, CDR2 SYGVKD, per germline. V was clipped by 2 bases and J by 5 bases, with 9 bases between them. CDR3: CAISEGILETQYF. In DNA form, the CDR3 reads TGTGCCATCAGTGAGGGCATCCTGGAGACCCAGTACTTC.

This clonotype was picked up a small number of times. This chain joins TRBV7-2 and TRBJ1-2; 7 bases match TRBD1. Germline V gene lookup returns CDR1 SGHTA and CDR2 FQGNSA. This CDR3 region has 16 residues. The junction had 6 bases not matched to a gene; V was cut back by 1 base and J by 1 base. The CDR3 DNA is TGTGCCAGCAGCTTAGTGACAGGGTCCCTTAACTATGGCTACACCTTC. Protein product: CASSLVTGSLNYGYTF.

A few counts support this clonotype. The rearrangement uses TRBV27 and TRBJ1-1; D possibly corresponds to TRBD1 (5 bases). The germline V gene encodes CDR1 MNHEY and CDR2 SMNVEV (reference sequence). The length of the CDR3 is 12 residues. V lost 1 base and J 11 bases, leaving 11 bases between the germline ends. CDR3 region: CASSLYPRGAFF. In DNA form, the CDR3 reads TGTGCCAGCAGTTTATATCCCCGGGGGGCTTTCTTT.

The table lists this clonotype with many counts. The chain couples TRBV12-3 or TRBV12-4 to TRBJ1-4; TRBD1 aligns across 9 bases. J lost 3 bases, V lost 5 bases, and 4 bases had no gene match. The CDR3 spans 15 residues. CDR3 in amino acids: CASSLRTGANEKLFF. CDR3 coding DNA: TGTGCCAGCAGTCTACGGACAGGGGCTAATGAAAAACTGTTTTTT.

J is TRBJ2-2 and V is TRBV12-3 or TRBV12-4, with 8 bases matching TRBD1. The CDR3 is made up of 14 amino acids. The junction had 6 bases not matched to a gene; V was cut back by 5 bases and J by 7 bases. The chain's CDR3 is CASSPQGADGELFF. The CDR3 nucleotides are TGTGCCAGCAGTCCTCAGGGGGCGGACGGGGAGCTGTTTTTT.

This clonotype was seen many times. This chain joins TRBV14 and TRBJ2-3, with D possibly TRBD1 on 6 matching bases. This CDR3 spans 15 amino acids. Trimming cost V 6 bases and J 2 bases, with 15 bases left between them. CDR1 is SGHDN, CDR2 FVKESK, per germline. CDR3 DNA sequence: TGTGCCAGCAGTCGGGACACACCACTCACAGATACGCAGTATTTT. It yields the protein CASSRDTPLTDTQYF.

This rearrangement joins TRBV7-3 to TRBJ2-5; 7 nucleotides line up with TRBD2. V shed 1 base and J 4 bases; nucleotides not matched to a gene: 3. This CDR3 comprises 14 residues. CDR1 is SGHTA, CDR2 FQGTGA, per germline. This CDR3 is CASSLKGRAETQYF. The DNA for the CDR3 is TGTGCCAGCAGCTTAAAGGGGAGGGCAGAGACCCAGTACTTC.

This clonotype showed up many times. V is TRBV11-2 and J is TRBJ2-7, with D hard to call. CDR1 and CDR2 from the germline V gene are SGHAT and FQNNGV. The CDR3 spans 12 residues. V gave up 4 bases and J gave up 4 bases, with 8 bases separating them. The CDR3 is CASSYDGYEQYF. Here the CDR3 DNA reads TGTGCCAGCAGCTACGACGGATACGAGCAGTACTTC.

CDR3 protein: CASSTIGGRTEAFF. The CDR3 DNA sequence: TGTGCCAGCAGCACCATCGGGGGGCGCACTGAAGCTTTCTTT. V gene TRBV7-6 combines with J gene TRBJ1-1; a weak D match, TRBD1 (6 bases). The CDR3 consists of 14 residues. V gave up 5 bases and J gave up 4 bases, with 14 bases separating them. CDR1 is SGHVS and CDR2 is FNYEAQ in the germline V gene.

This clonotype showed up many times. V gene TRBV20-1 combines with J gene TRBJ2-3, with 9 nucleotides matching TRBD1. The CDR3 runs to 16 residues. Germline V gene lookup returns CDR1 DFQATT and CDR2 SNEGSKA (reference sequence). Trimming took 6 bases from V and 6 from J; bases not matched to a gene: 16. This chain's CDR3 is CSARTGQGPRPDTQYF. The CDR3 nucleotides read TGCAGTGCAAGGACGGGACAGGGACCACGACCTGATACGCAGTATTTT.

The rearrangement links TRBV7-2 to TRBJ2-7, with D perhaps TRBD2 (6 bases). The V gene lost 5 bases and the J gene lost 5 bases, with 10 bases spanning the gap. The CDR3 has 12 residues. Looked up from germline, CDR1 is SGHTA and CDR2 is FQGNSA. CDR3 nucleotide sequence: TGTGCCAGCAGCCCACAGCGGGACGAGCAGTACTTC. The encoded protein is CASSPQRDEQYF.

The chain joins TRBV11-2 to TRBJ2-2; D unclear. V gave up 4 bases and J gave up 8 bases, with 14 bases separating them. Germline-derived CDR1 and CDR2 are SGHAT and FQNNGV. This CDR3 comprises 14 residues. The CDR3 DNA reads TGTGCCAGCAGCTCAGGATCCCGTTGGGGGGAGCTGTTTTTT. Protein sequence: CASSSGSRWGELFF. Looking up the rest from reference TRBV11-2 and TRBJ2-2 gives the full variable domain: EAGVAQSPRYKIIEKRQSVAFWCNPISGHATLYWYQQILGQGPKLLIQFQNNGVVDDSQLPKDRFSAERLKGVDSTLKIQPAKLEDSAVYLCASSSGSRWGELFFGEGSRLTVL.

This clonotype has just a few counts. This chain joins TRBV9 and TRBJ2-3, with unresolved D. Trimming took 4 bases from V and 2 from J, leaving 14 bases between them. CDR1 and CDR2 (germline): SGDLS, YYNGEE. The CDR3 is 15 amino acids. The CDR3 here is CASSSRQRLTDTQYF. In nucleotides, the CDR3 is TGTGCCAGCAGCTCCAGGCAGCGACTCACAGATACGCAGTATTTT. Drawing the rest from reference TRBV9 and TRBJ2-3, the complete variable domain is DSGVTQTPKHLITATGQRVTLRCSPRSGDLSVYWYQQSLDQGLQFLIQYYNGEERAKGNILERFSAQQFPDLHSELNLSSLELGDSALYFCASSSRQRLTDTQYFGPGTRLTVL.

The rearrangement links TRBV19 to TRBJ2-1; D is perhaps TRBD1 or TRBD2 (6 bases each). CDR3 length: 16 residues. Between the trimmed V and J ends, which lost 4 bases and 5 bases, there was a span of 18 bases. The germline V gene encodes CDR1 LNHDA and CDR2 SQIVND (reference sequence). The CDR3 protein is CASSTGRWRDNNEQFF. CDR3 coding DNA: TGTGCCAGTAGTACGGGACGTTGGCGGGACAACAATGAGCAGTTCTTC. The entire variable domain, with the rest obtained from reference TRBV19 and TRBJ2-1, is as follows: DGGITQSPKYLFRKEGQNVTLSCEQNLNHDAMYWYRQDPGQGLRLIYYSQIVNDFQKGDIAEGYSVSREKKESFPLTVTSAQKNPTAFYLCASSTGRWRDNNEQFFGPGTRLTVL.

This clonotype was seen a few times. This chain links TRBV5-6 with TRBJ2-2; TRBD1 or TRBD2 may be the D gene (5 bases each). The CDR3 is 18 amino acids. Trimming removed 0 bases from V and 3 bases from J, with 18 bases in between. Per the germline V gene, CDR1 is SGHDT and CDR2 is YYEEEE. CDR3 DNA sequence: TGTGCCAGCAGCTTGGGGGTCGGGACCCGGATTCACACCGGGGAGCTGTTTTTT. Protein: CASSLGVGTRIHTGELFF.

As regards this clonotype: A read error may account for a junction end that differs from germline. The chain couples TRBV20-1 to TRBJ1-5, with D perhaps matching TRBD1 (5 bases). Germline values: CDR1 DFQATT, CDR2 SNEGSKA (reference sequence). CDR3 length equals 15 residues. The CDR3 spells CSARVGGSGNQSQHF. The CDR3 nucleotides are TGCAGTGCTAGAGTGGGGGGTTCTGGCAATCAGTCCCAGCATTTT.

The chain recombines TRBV7-3 with TRBJ2-2; TRBD2 matches 11 bases. Germline assignment: CDR1 SGHTA and CDR2 FQGTGA. There are 18 residues in the CDR3. The V gene end was trimmed by 2 bases and the J gene end by 6 bases; junction bases not matched to a gene: 11. The CDR3 bases are TGTGCCAGCAGCTTAGAGGGGAAGACTAGCGGGATTCCCGGGGAGCTGTTTTTT. Translation: CASSLEGKTSGIPGELFF.

In this sample, this clonotype turned up once. The chain combines TRBV4-3 with TRBJ2-1, with no clear D. CDR1 and CDR2 (germline): LGHNA, YSLEER. The germline V and J ends were trimmed by 1 base and 5 bases, with 6 bases remaining between them. CDR3 size: 13 residues. The CDR3 region is CASSQGTHNEQFF. DNA for the CDR3: TGCGCCAGCAGCCAAGGGACCCACAATGAGCAGTTCTTC.

The V call is TRBV5-1, the J call TRBJ2-1; 11 bases match TRBD1. V lost 4 bases to trimming and J lost 8 bases; unmatched junction nucleotides: 8. The germline gives CDR1 SGHRS, CDR2 YFSETQ. The CDR3 is made up of 15 amino acids. This CDR3 is CASSPDRGQGDEQFF. In nucleotides, the CDR3 is TGCGCCAGCAGCCCGGACAGGGGGCAGGGGGATGAGCAGTTCTTC.

This clonotype was found many times. The chain has TRBV30 and TRBJ1-1, with unresolved D. This CDR3 has 10 amino acids. Germline V gene lookup returns CDR1 GTSNPN and CDR2 SVGIG (reference sequence). The ends were cut back, 3 bases at V and 8 bases at J, with 7 bases in the middle. The CDR3 DNA follows: TGTGCCTGGAGGGGCACAGAAGCTTTCTTT. It is translated as CAWRGTEAFF. The entire variable domain, with the rest obtained from reference TRBV30 and TRBJ1-1, is as follows: SQTIHQWPATLVQPVGSPLSLECTVEGTSNPNLYWYRQAAGRGLQLLFYSVGIGQISSEVPQNLSASRPQDRQFILSSKKLLLSDSGFYLCAWRGTEAFFGQGTRLTVV.

The chain is built from TRBV10-2 and TRBJ1-2; 7 nucleotides match TRBD1. The length of the CDR3 is 16 residues. Trimming removed 6 bases from V and 4 bases from J; junction bases left unmatched: 14. Germline CDR1 reads WSHSY; CDR2 reads SAAADI. This CDR3 reads CASSKYQGETLYGYTF. For the CDR3, the DNA is TGCGCCAGCAGCAAGTACCAGGGGGAGACTCTCTATGGCTACACCTTC.

The V call is TRBV24-1, the J call TRBJ2-2; D perhaps matches TRBD2 (5 bases). Per the germline V gene, CDR1 is KGHDR and CDR2 is SFDVKD. This CDR3 is built from 15 residues. Trimming shortened V by 4 bases and J by 3 bases, and 11 bases separated the two germline ends. Here the CDR3 DNA reads TGTGCCACCAGTGACGGGAAGATCGACACCGGGGAGCTGTTTTTT. This encodes CATSDGKIDTGELFF.

The V call is TRBV2, the J call TRBJ2-4, with D perhaps being TRBD1 or TRBD2 (6 bases each). The germline V gene encodes CDR1 SNHLY and CDR2 FYNNEI. The CDR3 extends over 13 amino acids. The germline V and J ends were trimmed by 1 base and 15 bases, with 16 bases remaining between them. CDR3 amino acids: CASSEGGAPMWYF. CDR3 DNA: TGTGCCAGCAGTGAAGGGGGGGCCCCAATGTGGTACTTC.

This clonotype was seen repeatedly, ten times or more. This chain connects TRBV6-2 or TRBV6-3 to TRBJ1-1; perhaps TRBD1 as D (6 bases). V was cut by 6 bases and J by 1 base, with 12 bases left in between. Germline-derived CDR1 and CDR2 are MNHEY and SVGEGT. This CDR3 comprises 14 residues. The DNA for the CDR3 is TGTGCCAGCAGCTACAGGGCGACGAACACTGAAGCTTTCTTT. This translates into CASSYRATNTEAFF.

There are a few counts of this clonotype. CDR3 sequence (DNA): TGCAGTGCCAGGCACGCGGGAGCCACCGGGGAGCTGTTTTTT. This sequence encodes CSARHAGATGELFF. The chain carries TRBV20-1 and TRBJ2-2, with 7 bases identical to TRBD2. Germline values: CDR1 DFQATT, CDR2 SNEGSKA (reference sequence). J gave up 4 bases and V 6 bases, and 8 bases lay outside the gene matches. This CDR3 region has 14 residues.

This clonotype has just a few counts. V and J are TRBV30 and TRBJ2-5; 10 nucleotides agree with TRBD1. The CDR3 totals 16 residues. V dropped 3 bases and J dropped 5; count of bases not matched to a gene: 12. Per the germline V gene, CDR1 is GTSNPN and CDR2 is SVGIG (reference sequence). CDR3 sequence (DNA): TGTGCCTGGAGAGCCCGGGACAGGGGACCCCTGGAGACCCAGTACTTC. Translation: CAWRARDRGPLETQYF.

This clonotype showed up many times. The chain links TRBV12-3 or TRBV12-4 to TRBJ2-5; 8 bases line up with TRBD2. V was clipped by 4 bases and J by 0 bases; unmatched bases: 4. The CDR3 totals 15 residues. DNA for the CDR3: TGTGCCAGCAGTTGGGCTAGCGGGCACCAAGAGACCCAGTACTTC. Translated: CASSWASGHQETQYF.